The 12 T cell receptor beta chains reported below all come from one sample, sequenced in a study of shared clonotypes between healthy human individuals. The data were produced by immunoSEQ multiplex PCR, yet TCRdb's version contains in-frame clones alone and is incomplete. The data contain 2 million to 2.5 million clones, just over 90% of them singletons. Naive CD8 cells lacked CD45RO and underwent positive selection for CCR7, leaving out terminally differentiated effector memory CD45RA+ cells. The sequenced sample consisted of naive CD8+ T cells from PBMCs. These receptors all come from a man aged 18 to 35 in good health. Some clones in this sample may be carry-over from other donors' samples.

J is TRBJ2-1 and V is TRBV2, with 12 bases lining up with TRBD2. Germline CDR1 and CDR2: SNHLY and FYNNEI. The CDR3 has 16 residues. Trimming at V came to 6 bases and at J to 7 bases, leaving 10 bases not matched to a gene. The CDR3 bases are TGTGCCAGCAGCGTGGGACTAGCGGGTCGATGGAATGAGCAGTTCTTC. It translates to CASSVGLAGRWNEQFF.

This chain connects TRBV6-5 to TRBJ2-7, with 11 nucleotides matching TRBD2. This CDR3 is 16 amino acids long. Trimming at V came to 2 bases and at J to 5 bases, leaving 8 bases not matched to a gene. CDR1 and CDR2 from the germline V gene are MNHEY and SVGAGI. CDR3 amino acids: CASSYGTSGRPHEQYF. The DNA of the CDR3 is TGTGCCAGCAGTTACGGCACTAGCGGGAGACCCCACGAGCAGTACTTC.

The chain is built from TRBV19 and TRBJ1-1, with 8 bases matching TRBD1. Germline V CDR1 and CDR2: LNHDA, SQIVND (reference sequence). After removal of 3 bases from V and 0 bases from J, the junction contained 3 bases not matched to a gene. There are 15 residues in the CDR3. The CDR3 region is CASSMGTGMNTEAFF. CDR3 nucleotides: TGTGCCAGTAGTATGGGGACAGGAATGAACACTGAAGCTTTCTTT. Looking up the rest from reference TRBV19 and TRBJ1-1 gives the full variable domain: DGGITQSPKYLFRKEGQNVTLSCEQNLNHDAMYWYRQDPGQGLRLIYYSQIVNDFQKGDIAEGYSVSREKKESFPLTVTSAQKNPTAFYLCASSMGTGMNTEAFFGQGTRLTVV.

The J gene is TRBJ2-3, the V gene TRBV9; maybe TRBD1 (7 bases). Germline-derived CDR1 and CDR2 are SGDLS and YYNGEE. This CDR3 contains 16 residues. V dropped 3 bases and J dropped 6 bases, with 20 bases sitting between them. The CDR3 protein is CASSDPTGRLPDTQYF. The CDR3 DNA follows: TGTGCCAGCAGCGATCCGACAGGGAGGCTCCCGGATACGCAGTATTTT.

V and J are TRBV4-1 and TRBJ1-1; no clear D. Looked up from germline, CDR1 is MGHRA and CDR2 is YSYEKL. Trimming took off 3 bases at V and 1 base at J, with 15 bases between the two ends. This CDR3 is built from 16 residues. Here the CDR3 DNA reads TGCGCCAGCAGCCACAAAAGGGCTACAGCGAACACTGAAGCTTTCTTT. Amino acids: CASSHKRATANTEAFF.

The gene calls are TRBV4-2 and TRBJ1-2; possibly TRBD1 for D (6 bases). Per the germline V gene, CDR1 is LGHNA and CDR2 is YNFKEQ. This CDR3 has 15 amino acids. The V end was cut by 0 bases, the J end by 3 bases, with 11 bases between. This CDR3 is CASSQEGGRDYGYTF. The DNA of the CDR3 is TGTGCCAGCAGCCAAGAGGGGGGCAGGGACTATGGCTACACCTTC.

The CDR3 is CASSLGGVGTPYEQYF. Written as DNA, the CDR3 is TGTGCCAGCAGCTTAGGAGGAGTGGGCACTCCCTACGAGCAGTACTTC. The chain uses TRBV7-6 and TRBJ2-7; D call uncertain. Germline CDR1 and CDR2: SGHVS and FNYEAQ. The CDR3 runs 16 residues. Trimming shortened V by 1 base and J by 2 bases, and 15 bases separated the two germline ends.

V gene TRBV7-9 combines with J gene TRBJ2-5; 8 bases agree with TRBD1. Losses at the gene ends were 4 bases for V and 4 bases for J; bases not matched to a gene: 5. Germline-derived CDR1 and CDR2 are SEHNR and FQNEAQ (reference sequence). This CDR3 spans 14 amino acids. CDR3 amino acids: CASSSGDRPETQYF. The CDR3 nucleotides are TGTGCCAGCAGCTCCGGGGACAGGCCAGAGACCCAGTACTTC.

This chain uses TRBV7-8 with TRBJ2-7, with D possibly TRBD1 on 7 matching bases. Germline loops: CDR1 SGHVS, CDR2 FQNEAQ. The CDR3 covers 15 residues. V shed 2 bases and J shed 6 bases, with 17 bases lying between them. CDR3 DNA sequence: TGTGCCAGCAGCTTAACTTTGGAGGGGGCGGGCGAGCAGTACTTC. It codes for CASSLTLEGAGEQYF.

Notes on this clone: Other DNA variants within this sample encode the same CDR3. The CDR3 DNA is TGTGCCAGCAGTTTGTGGACTAGCGGCACAGATACGCAGTATTTT. As protein: CASSLWTSGTDTQYF. The chain joins TRBV27 to TRBJ2-3; the match to TRBD2 covers 9 bases. Trimming cost V 3 bases and J 1 base; bases outside gene matches: 2. The CDR3 has 15 amino acids. Germline loops: CDR1 MNHEY, CDR2 SMNVEV (reference sequence).

The rearrangement joins TRBV7-9 to TRBJ2-3, with D unclear. Germline assignment: CDR1 SEHNR and CDR2 FQNEAQ (reference sequence). V was trimmed by 6 bases and J by 6 bases, leaving 16 bases between them. This CDR3 is 14 amino acids long. The CDR3, as DNA: TGTGCCAGCAGAAGCGCGTTTGAATCTGATACGCAGTATTTT. Translated, it gives CASRSAFESDTQYF.

Here the CDR3 DNA reads TGTGCCAGCAGCGCGGAGGCTAGCTTGAACACCGGGGAGCTGTTTTTT. This encodes CASSAEASLNTGELFF. V and J are TRBV5-6 and TRBJ2-2, with D tentatively TRBD2 (5 bases). Trimming removed 4 bases at V and 1 base at J, with 14 bases between. The germline gives CDR1 SGHDT, CDR2 YYEEEE. The CDR3 contains 16 residues.